The subject of this entry is one T cell receptor (beta chain). The CDR3 is 13 residues long. Per the germline V gene, CDR1 is MNHNS and CDR2 is SASEGT. V lost 4 bases to trimming and J lost 5 bases, with 11 bases between them. When the RNA was reverse transcribed, random hexamers were used with an input of roughly 0.5 to 1 ug. Using its own MiXCR run on the immunoSEQ multiplex PCR reads, TCRdb lists one record per CDR3 protein. The sample consists of 190,000 or so distinct CDR3 sequences, about 95% of them appearing once. This entry comes from a study of CD8 T cells in Susac syndrome. TCR beta sequencing was performed on blood CD8+ and CD4+ T cells. The multiple sclerosis control group consisted of treatment-naive patients whose relapsing-remitting disease, which was either stable or active, fulfilled revised McDonald criteria.

Sample: CD4+ T cells from PBMCs. The TCR comes from a human donor with multiple sclerosis. The chain combines TRBV6-1 with TRBJ1-2; D is ambiguous. CDR3 in DNA: TGTGCCAGCAGTGCCCTTACTCGTTATGGCTACACCTTC. Its translation: CASSALTRYGYTF.